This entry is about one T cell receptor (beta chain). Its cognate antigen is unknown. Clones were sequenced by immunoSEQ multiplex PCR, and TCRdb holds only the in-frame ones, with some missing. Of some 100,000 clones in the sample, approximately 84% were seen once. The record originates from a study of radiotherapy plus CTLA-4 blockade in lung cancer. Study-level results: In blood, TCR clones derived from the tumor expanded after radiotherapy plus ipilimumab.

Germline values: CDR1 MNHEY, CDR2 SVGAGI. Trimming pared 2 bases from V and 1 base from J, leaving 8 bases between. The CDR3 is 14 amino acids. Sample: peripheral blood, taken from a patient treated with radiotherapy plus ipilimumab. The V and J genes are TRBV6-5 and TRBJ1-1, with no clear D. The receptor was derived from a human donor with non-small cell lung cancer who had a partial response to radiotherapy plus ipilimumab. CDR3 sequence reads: CASSYVYSNTEAFF. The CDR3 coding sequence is TGTGCCAGCAGTTACGTTTATTCGAACACTGAAGCTTTCTTT.